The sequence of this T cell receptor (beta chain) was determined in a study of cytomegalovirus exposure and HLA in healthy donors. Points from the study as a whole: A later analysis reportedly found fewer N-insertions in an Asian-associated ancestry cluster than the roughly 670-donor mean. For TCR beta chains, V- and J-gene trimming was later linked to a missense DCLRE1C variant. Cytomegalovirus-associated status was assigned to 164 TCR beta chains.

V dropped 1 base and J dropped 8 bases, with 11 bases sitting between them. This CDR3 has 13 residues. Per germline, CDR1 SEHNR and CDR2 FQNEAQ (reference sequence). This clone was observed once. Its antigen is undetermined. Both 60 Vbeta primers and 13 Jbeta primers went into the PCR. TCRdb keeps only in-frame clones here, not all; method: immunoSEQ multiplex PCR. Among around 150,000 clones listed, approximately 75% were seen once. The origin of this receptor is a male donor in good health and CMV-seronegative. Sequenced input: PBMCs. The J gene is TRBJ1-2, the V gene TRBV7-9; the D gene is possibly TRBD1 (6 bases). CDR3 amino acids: CASSLEGGAGYTF. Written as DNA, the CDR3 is TGTGCCAGCAGCTTAGAAGGGGGGGCCGGCTACACCTTC.